The sequence of this T cell receptor (beta chain) was determined in a study of T cells after yellow fever vaccination. Across the study: Researchers used SMART-Seq v4 Ultra Low Input to prepare fractions that had low cell numbers.

Notes on this clonotype: The antigen is undetermined.

The CDR3 covers 12 residues. CDR1 is SNHLY, CDR2 FYNNEI, per germline. Between the trimmed V and J ends, which lost 11 bases and 7 bases, there was a span of 17 bases. General study points: Contaminants from the bulk population, in the form of abundant clonotypes, could be found in FACS-sorted repertoires.

TCRdb re-derived calls from the 5' RACE reads in MiXCR, one entry per CDR3 protein. The data contain 400,000 or so distinct CDR3 sequences, roughly a sixth of them singletons. This clonotype originated in a man in his late teens or twenties who received the YFV17D yellow fever vaccine. The material was PBMCs, obtained before the yellow fever booster vaccination. V gene TRBV2 combines with J gene TRBJ2-5, with a tentative D call TRBD1 (6 bases). CDR3 DNA sequence: TGTGCCGTCGGGTTGGTGGGGGCGACCCAGTACTTC. Translation: CAVGLVGATQYF.